This T cell receptor (beta chain) was observed in a study of identical twins. One entry per CDR3 protein results from TCRdb running MiXCR on the 5' RACE reads. There are around 450,000 distinct CDR3 sequences in the sample; approximately 14% occur only once, and around 0.52% lies in the top ten. The same specimen was also included in a second study, on yellow fever vaccine responses in identical twins.

This TCR derives from a woman aged 18-35 years in good health. The sequenced sample consisted of CD4+ T cells sorted from blood.

CDR3 in DNA: TGCAGTGCCCAAGGGGACGCCGCGTACAATGAGCAGTTCTTC. It specifies CSAQGDAAYNEQFF. The genes are TRBV20-1 and TRBJ2-1, with D tentatively TRBD1 or TRBD2 (5 bases each). With 6 bases removed from V and 4 bases from J, the gap between germline ends came to 16 bases. The CDR3 runs to 14 residues. CDR1 is DFQATT, CDR2 SNEGSKA, per germline (reference sequence).